This TCR beta chain was identified in a study of blood T cell repertoires in COVID-19. The repertoire was sequenced with immunoSEQ multiplex PCR; TCRdb's copy has only in-frame clones and lacks some. The sample shows under 90,000 clones, approximately 90% of them seen only once. The CDR3 spans 14 residues. Trimming cost V 7 bases and J 5 bases; bases outside gene matches: 8. Germline V gene lookup returns CDR1 MNHEY and CDR2 SVGAGI. V and J are TRBV6-5 and TRBJ1-5; 7 bases line up with TRBD1. The sequenced sample consisted of peripheral blood. This TCR was sampled from a man aged 60-69 years with acute or convalescent COVID-19. For the CDR3, the DNA is TGTGCCAGCATCATAGGCCAGGGGGATCAGCCCCAGCATTTT. Translation: CASIIGQGDQPQHF.